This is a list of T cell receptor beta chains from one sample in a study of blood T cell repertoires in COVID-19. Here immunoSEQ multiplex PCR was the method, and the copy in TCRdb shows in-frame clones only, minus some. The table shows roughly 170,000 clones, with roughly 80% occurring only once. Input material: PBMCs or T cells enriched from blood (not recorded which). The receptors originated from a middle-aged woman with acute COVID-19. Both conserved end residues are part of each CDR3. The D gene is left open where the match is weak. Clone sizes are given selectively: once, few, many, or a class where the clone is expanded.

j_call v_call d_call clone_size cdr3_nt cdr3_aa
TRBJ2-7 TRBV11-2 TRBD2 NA TGTGCCAGCAGCCCATCGGGGGGGCGCGAGCAGTACTTC CASSPSGGREQYF
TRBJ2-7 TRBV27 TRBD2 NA TGTGCCAGCAGTTTATCTGCGGGAGGGAACTACGAGCAGTACTTC CASSLSAGGNYEQYF
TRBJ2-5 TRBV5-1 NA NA TGCGCCAGCAGCTTGGAAGGTGTCCCAGCAGGTCAAGAGACCCAGTACTTC CASSLEGVPAGQETQYF
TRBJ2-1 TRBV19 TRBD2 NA TGTGCCAGTGGGACTAGCGGGAGGGCCGGGTACAATGAGCAGTTCTTC CASGTSGRAGYNEQFF
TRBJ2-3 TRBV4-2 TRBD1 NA TGTGCCAGCAGCCAAGATACAGGGGGCACAGATACGCAGTATTTT CASSQDTGGTDTQYF
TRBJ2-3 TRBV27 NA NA TGTGCCAGCAGTTTATCACTAGTCCCAGATACGCAGTATTTT CASSLSLVPDTQYF
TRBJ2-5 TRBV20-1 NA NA TGCAGTGCTAGTCCCGGGTTCCAAAGTCGAGAGACCCAGTACTTC CSASPGFQSRETQYF
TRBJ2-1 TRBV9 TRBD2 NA TGTGCCAGCAGCGTAGGTTTCGCGGGGGGTAATGAGCAGTTCTTC CASSVGFAGGNEQFF
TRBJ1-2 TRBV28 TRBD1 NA TGTGCCAGCAACCAGGACAGGGTAGTATTTGGCTACACCTTC CASNQDRVVFGYTF
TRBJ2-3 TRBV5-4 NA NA TGTGCCAGCAGCCAAAACCTGGACAGCGCCACAGATACGCAGTATTTT CASSQNLDSATDTQYF
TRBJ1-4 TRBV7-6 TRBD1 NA TGTGCCAGCAGCTTGGGACAGGGGCGGCATGAAAAACTGTTTTTT CASSLGQGRHEKLFF
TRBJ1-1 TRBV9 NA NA TGTGCCAGCAGCGTAGACAAGGGGTATGAAGCTTTCTTT CASSVDKGYEAFF
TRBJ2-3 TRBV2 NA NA TGTGCCAGCAATAAGATTACCGGAGATACGCAGTATTTT CASNKITGDTQYF
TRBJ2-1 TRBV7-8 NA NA TGTGCCAGCAGCCGGGACTTAGACTACAATGAGCAGTTCTTC CASSRDLDYNEQFF
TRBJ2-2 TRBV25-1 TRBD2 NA TGTGCCAGCAATCCAACTAGCGGGAGCACCGGGGAGCTGTTTTTT CASNPTSGSTGELFF
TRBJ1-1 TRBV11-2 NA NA TGTGCCAGCAGCTTAGGGCCGAACACTGAAGCTTTCTTT CASSLGPNTEAFF
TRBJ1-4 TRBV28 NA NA TGTGCCAGCAGTTTAAGTCCAGGGGATGGTAATGAAAAACTGTTTTTT CASSLSPGDGNEKLFF
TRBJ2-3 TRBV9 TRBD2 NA TGTGCCAGCAGCGTAGGACTAGCGGGAGGTGGGGATACGCAGTATTTT CASSVGLAGGGDTQYF
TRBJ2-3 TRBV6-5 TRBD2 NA TGTGCCACCCAGACTAGCGGGAGTGCAGATACGCAGTATTTT CATQTSGSADTQYF
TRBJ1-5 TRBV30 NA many TGTGCCTGGACAAGAACAGGGAACGGTCAGCCCCAGCATTTT CAWTRTGNGQPQHF
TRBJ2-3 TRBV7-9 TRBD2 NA TGTGCCAGCAGCCAAGGGACTAGCGGGCGCACAGATACGCAGTATTTT CASSQGTSGRTDTQYF
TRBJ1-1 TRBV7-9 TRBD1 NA TGTGCCAGCAGCTCCGGGACAGCAAACATGAACACTGAAGCTTTCTTT CASSSGTANMNTEAFF
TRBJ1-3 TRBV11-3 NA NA TGTGCCAGCAGCCAGCGAATCTCTGGAAACACCATATATTTT CASSQRISGNTIYF
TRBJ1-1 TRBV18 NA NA TGTGCCAGCTCAACCACCCTAACAGCGAACACTGAAGCTTTCTTT CASSTTLTANTEAFF
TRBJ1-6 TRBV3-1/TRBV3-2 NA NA TGTGCCAGCAGTTCTACCTTAAGCTCCTATAATTCACCCCTCCACTTT CASSSTLSSYNSPLHF
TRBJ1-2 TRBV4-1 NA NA TGCGCCAGCAGCCGCCCCGAACAAGATGGCTACACCTTC CASSRPEQDGYTF
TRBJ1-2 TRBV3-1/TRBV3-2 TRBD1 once TGTGCCAGCAGCCAAGTCCAGGACAGGGGAATTTACACCTTC CASSQVQDRGIYTF
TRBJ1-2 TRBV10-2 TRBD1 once TGCGCCAGCAGGGCCCGACAGGGAGGAGCACACTATGGCTACACCTTC CASRARQGGAHYGYTF
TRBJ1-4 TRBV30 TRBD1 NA TGTGCCTGGGCCAGGACAGGGACTAATGAAAAACTGTTTTTT CAWARTGTNEKLFF
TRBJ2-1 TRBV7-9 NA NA TGTGCCAGCAGCTCGAGGAGTTTAGCGGTCAATGAGCAGTTCTTC CASSSRSLAVNEQFF
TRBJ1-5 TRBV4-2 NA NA TGTGCCAGCAGCCAAGAGGGCCAGGGATGGAGCAATCAGCCCCAGCATTTT CASSQEGQGWSNQPQHF
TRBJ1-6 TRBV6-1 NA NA TGTGCCAGCAGTGATTGGGGGGTAAATTCAATACCCCTCCACTTT CASSDWGVNSIPLHF
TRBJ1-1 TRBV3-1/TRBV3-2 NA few TGTGCCAGCAGCCAAGGCGTCATCGCCGCGGCTTTCTTT CASSQGVIAAAFF
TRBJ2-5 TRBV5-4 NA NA TGTGCCAGCAGCTTGGAAGGGGGGGCAGAGACCCAGTACTTC CASSLEGGAETQYF
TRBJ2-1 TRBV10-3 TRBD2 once TGTGCCATCAGTGAGGCCGTAGCGGGGTCGGGAAATGAGCAGTTCTTC CAISEAVAGSGNEQFF
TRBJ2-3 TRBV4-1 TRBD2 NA TGCGCCAGCAGCCAAATTACTAGCGGGAGAGGGTTGGATACGCAGTATTTT CASSQITSGRGLDTQYF
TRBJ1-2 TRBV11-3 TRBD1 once TGTGCCAGCAGCTTAGAGGGACAGAGCTATGGCTACACCTTC CASSLEGQSYGYTF
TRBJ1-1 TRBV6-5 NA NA TGTGCCGCCAGCGGCAGCAAGAACACTGAAGCTTTCTTT CAASGSKNTEAFF
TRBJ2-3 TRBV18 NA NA TGTGCCAGCTCACCCCCTAGCAAGCTCCCAGATACGCAGTATTTT CASSPPSKLPDTQYF
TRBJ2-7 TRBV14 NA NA TGTGCCAGCAGCCAAGACAGGGGCCTACATCTCCACGAGCAGTACTTC CASSQDRGLHLHEQYF
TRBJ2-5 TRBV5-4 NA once TGTGCCAGCAGCTTTACGGGGATTGAAAAAGAGACCCAGTACTTC CASSFTGIEKETQYF
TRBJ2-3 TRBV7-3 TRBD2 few TGTGCCAGCAGCTTATATCCTAGCGGAGCCACAGATACGCAGTATTTT CASSLYPSGATDTQYF
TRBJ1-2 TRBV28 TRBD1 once TGTGCCAGCAGCGGGACAGATTCTAACTATGGCTACACCTTC CASSGTDSNYGYTF
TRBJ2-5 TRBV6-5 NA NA TGTGCCAGCGGGGCTCTACCAGAGACCCAGTACTTC CASGALPETQYF
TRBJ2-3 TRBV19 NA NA TGTGCCAGTAGCGGGTCCGAGGATACGCAGTATTTT CASSGSEDTQYF
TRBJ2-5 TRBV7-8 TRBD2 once TGTGCCAGCAGCCCTAGGACTAGACAATTACAAGAGACCCAGTACTTC CASSPRTRQLQETQYF
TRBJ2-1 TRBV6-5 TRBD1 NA TGTGCCAGCAGGGGACAGGGCTGGAATGAGCAGTTCTTC CASRGQGWNEQFF